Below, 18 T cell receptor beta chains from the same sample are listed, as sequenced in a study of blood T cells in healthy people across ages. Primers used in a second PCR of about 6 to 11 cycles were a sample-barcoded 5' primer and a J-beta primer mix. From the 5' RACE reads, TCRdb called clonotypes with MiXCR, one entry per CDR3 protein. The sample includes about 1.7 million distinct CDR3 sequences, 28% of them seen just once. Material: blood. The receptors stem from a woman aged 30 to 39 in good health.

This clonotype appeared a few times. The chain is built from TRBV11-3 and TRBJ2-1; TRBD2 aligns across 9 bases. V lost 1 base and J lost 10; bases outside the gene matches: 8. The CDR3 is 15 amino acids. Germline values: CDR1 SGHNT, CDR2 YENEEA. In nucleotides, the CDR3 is TGTGCCAGCAGCTTAGTGATAGCGGGAGTGGGGGAGCAGTTCTTC. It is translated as CASSLVIAGVGEQFF.

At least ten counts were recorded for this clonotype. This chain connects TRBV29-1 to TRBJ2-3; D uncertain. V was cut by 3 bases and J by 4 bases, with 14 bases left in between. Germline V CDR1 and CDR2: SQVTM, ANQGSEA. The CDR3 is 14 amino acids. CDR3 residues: CSVEAARGADTQYF. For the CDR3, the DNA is TGCAGCGTTGAGGCAGCGAGAGGAGCAGATACGCAGTATTTT.

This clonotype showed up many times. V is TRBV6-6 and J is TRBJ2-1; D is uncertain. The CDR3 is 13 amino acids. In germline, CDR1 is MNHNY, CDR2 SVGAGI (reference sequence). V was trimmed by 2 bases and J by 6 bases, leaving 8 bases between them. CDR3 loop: CASSYNGGNEQFF. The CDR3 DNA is TGTGCCAGCAGTTACAATGGTGGCAATGAGCAGTTCTTC.

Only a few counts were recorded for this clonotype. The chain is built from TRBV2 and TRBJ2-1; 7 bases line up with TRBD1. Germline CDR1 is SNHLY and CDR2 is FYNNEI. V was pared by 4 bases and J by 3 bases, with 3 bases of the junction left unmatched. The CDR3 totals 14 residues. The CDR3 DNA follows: TGTGCCAGCAGTGGGACAGGAAACTACAATGAGCAGTTCTTC. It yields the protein CASSGTGNYNEQFF.

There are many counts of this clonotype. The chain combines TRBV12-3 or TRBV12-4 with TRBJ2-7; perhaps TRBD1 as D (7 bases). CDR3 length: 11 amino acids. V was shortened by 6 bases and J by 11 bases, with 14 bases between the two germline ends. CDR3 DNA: TGTGCCAGCAGACTGGACAGGACTAAGTACTTC. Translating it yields CASRLDRTKYF.

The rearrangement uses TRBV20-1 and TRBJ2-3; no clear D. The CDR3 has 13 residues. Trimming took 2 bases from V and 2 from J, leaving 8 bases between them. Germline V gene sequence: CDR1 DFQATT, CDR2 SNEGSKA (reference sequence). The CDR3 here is CSARYGPTDTQYF. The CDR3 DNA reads TGCAGTGCTAGATACGGGCCCACAGATACGCAGTATTTT.

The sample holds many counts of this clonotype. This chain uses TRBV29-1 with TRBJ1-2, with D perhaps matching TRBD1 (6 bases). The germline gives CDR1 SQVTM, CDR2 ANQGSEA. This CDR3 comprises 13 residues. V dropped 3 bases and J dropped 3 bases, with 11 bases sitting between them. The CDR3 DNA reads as TGCAGCGTTGACGAACAGGGCTACTATGGCTACACCTTC. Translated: CSVDEQGYYGYTF.

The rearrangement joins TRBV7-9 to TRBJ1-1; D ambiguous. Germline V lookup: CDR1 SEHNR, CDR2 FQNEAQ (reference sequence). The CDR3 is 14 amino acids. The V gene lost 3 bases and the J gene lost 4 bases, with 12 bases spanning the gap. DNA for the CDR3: TGTGCCAGCAGCTTTGGGATGGCGGGCACTGAAGCTTTCTTT. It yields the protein CASSFGMAGTEAFF.

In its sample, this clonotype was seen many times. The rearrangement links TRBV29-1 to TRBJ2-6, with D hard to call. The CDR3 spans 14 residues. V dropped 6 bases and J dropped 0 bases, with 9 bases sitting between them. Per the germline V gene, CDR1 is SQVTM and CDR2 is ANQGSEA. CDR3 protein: CSVKSDSGANVLTF. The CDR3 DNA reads TGCAGCGTAAAATCAGACTCTGGGGCCAACGTCCTGACTTTC.

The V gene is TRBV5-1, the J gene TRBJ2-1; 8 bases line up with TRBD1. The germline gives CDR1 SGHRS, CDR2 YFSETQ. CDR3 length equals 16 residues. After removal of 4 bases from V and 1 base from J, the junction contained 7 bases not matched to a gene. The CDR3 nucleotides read TGCGCCAGCAGCGATAGACAGGGGATGTCCTACAATGAGCAGTTCTTC. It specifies CASSDRQGMSYNEQFF.

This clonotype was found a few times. CDR3 in amino acids: CAWRPGGPHNEQFF. The CDR3 DNA sequence: TGTGCCTGGCGCCCGGGGGGGCCGCACAATGAGCAGTTCTTC. The chain recombines TRBV30 with TRBJ2-1; 8 bases agree with TRBD2. V lost 5 bases and J lost 5; bases outside the gene matches: 8. The germline CDR1 and CDR2 sequences are GTSNPN and SVGIG (reference sequence). The CDR3 sequence is 14 residues long.

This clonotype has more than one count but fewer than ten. CDR3 amino acids: CSASSGAQPQHF. The CDR3 nucleotides read TGCAGTGCTTCATCTGGCGCACAGCCCCAGCATTTT. J is TRBJ1-5 and V is TRBV20-1; D not resolved. Trimming shortened V by 5 bases and J by 7 bases, and 12 bases separated the two germline ends. CDR3 length: 12 amino acids. Germline CDR1 DFQATT, CDR2 SNEGSKA (reference sequence).

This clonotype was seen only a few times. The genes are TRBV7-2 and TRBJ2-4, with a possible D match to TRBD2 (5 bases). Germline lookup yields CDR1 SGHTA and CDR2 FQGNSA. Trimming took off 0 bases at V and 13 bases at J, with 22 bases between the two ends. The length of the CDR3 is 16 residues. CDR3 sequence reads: CASSLALAGNRLKQYF. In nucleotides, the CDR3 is TGTGCCAGCAGCTTAGCCCTAGCCGGTAACAGATTAAAGCAGTACTTC.

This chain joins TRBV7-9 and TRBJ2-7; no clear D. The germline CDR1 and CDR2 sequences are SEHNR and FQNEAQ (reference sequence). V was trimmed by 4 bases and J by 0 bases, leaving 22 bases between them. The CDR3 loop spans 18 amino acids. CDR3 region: CASSSSPGLRQSSYEQYF. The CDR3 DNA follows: TGTGCCAGCAGCTCTAGTCCAGGTCTAAGGCAGAGCTCCTACGAGCAGTACTTC.

CDR3 sequence reads: CSVERGGAYNEQFF. CDR3 coding DNA: TGCAGCGTTGAACGCGGGGGCGCTTACAATGAGCAGTTCTTC. This chain links TRBV29-1 with TRBJ2-1, with a tentative D call TRBD2 (7 bases). Per germline, CDR1 SQVTM and CDR2 ANQGSEA. The CDR3 is made up of 14 amino acids. The V end lost 2 bases, the J end lost 4 bases, and 12 bases lay between the germline ends.

CDR3 region: CSALTSGGPSTDTQYF. CDR3 bases: TGCAGTGCTCTGACTAGCGGGGGCCCTAGCACAGATACGCAGTATTTT. This chain joins TRBV20-1 and TRBJ2-3; 12 bases are a match to TRBD2. V lost 5 bases, J lost 0 bases, and 6 bases stayed unmatched. CDR3 size: 16 residues. Germline CDR1 is DFQATT and CDR2 is SNEGSKA (reference sequence).

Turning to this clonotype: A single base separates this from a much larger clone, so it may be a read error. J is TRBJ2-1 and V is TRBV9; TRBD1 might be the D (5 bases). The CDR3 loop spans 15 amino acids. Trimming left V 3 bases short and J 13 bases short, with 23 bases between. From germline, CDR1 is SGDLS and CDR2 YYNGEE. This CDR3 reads CASSGIQGPQETQFF. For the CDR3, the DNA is TGTGCCAGCAGCGGAATCCAGGGCCCCCAAGAGACCCAGTTCTTC.

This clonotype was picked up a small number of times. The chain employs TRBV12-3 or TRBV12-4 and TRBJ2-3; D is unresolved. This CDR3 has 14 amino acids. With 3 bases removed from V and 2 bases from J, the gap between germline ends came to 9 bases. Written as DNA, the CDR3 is TGTGCCAGCAGTTTTCCATACCACACAGATACGCAGTATTTT. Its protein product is CASSFPYHTDTQYF.